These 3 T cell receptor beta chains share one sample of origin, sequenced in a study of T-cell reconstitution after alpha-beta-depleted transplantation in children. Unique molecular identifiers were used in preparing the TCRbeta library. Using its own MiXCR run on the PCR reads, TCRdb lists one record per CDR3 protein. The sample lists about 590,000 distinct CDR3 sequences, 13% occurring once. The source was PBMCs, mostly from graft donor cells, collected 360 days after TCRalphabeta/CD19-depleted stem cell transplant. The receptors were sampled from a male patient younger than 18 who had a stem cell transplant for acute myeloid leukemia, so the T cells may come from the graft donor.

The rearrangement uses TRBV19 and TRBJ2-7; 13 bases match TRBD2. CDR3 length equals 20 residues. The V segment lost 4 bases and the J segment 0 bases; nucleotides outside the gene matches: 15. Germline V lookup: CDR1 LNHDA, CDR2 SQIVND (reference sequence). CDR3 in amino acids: CASSKKTRTSGSSSSYEQYF. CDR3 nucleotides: TGTGCCAGTAGTAAGAAAACCAGGACTAGCGGGAGTAGCAGCTCCTACGAGCAGTACTTC.

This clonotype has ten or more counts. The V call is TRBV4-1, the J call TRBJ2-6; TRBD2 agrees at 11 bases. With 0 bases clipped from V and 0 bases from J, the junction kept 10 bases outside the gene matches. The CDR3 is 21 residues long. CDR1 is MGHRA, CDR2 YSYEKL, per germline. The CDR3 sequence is CASSQDLLAGAPLSGANVLTF. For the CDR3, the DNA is TGCGCCAGCAGCCAAGATCTACTAGCGGGAGCCCCCCTCTCTGGGGCCAACGTCCTGACTTTC.

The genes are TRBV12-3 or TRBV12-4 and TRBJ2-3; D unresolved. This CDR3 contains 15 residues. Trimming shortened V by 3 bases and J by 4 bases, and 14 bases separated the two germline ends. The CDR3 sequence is CASSFAWDRADTQYF. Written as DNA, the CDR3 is TGTGCCAGCAGTTTCGCTTGGGATAGGGCAGATACGCAGTATTTT.